A single TCR beta chain is shown here with its context. Its antigen is as yet unknown. This sample is part of a study of cytomegalovirus exposure and HLA in healthy donors. Study overall: Membership in the Caucasian-associated ancestry cluster was found for 75% to 85% of nearly 400 genotyped donors. Findings of the study overall: In a later analysis, common viral pathogens appeared linked to several of the most significant clusters. Based on reports, TCR beta sequences accurately predicted HLA-A and HLA-B alleles for most subjects.

The CDR3 totals 14 residues. Germline V gives CDR1 SGHVS, CDR2 FQNEAQ. V shed 5 bases and J 0 bases; nucleotides not matched to a gene: 4. PCR used 60 Vbeta primers and 13 Jbeta primers. Original analysis: As a later analysis found, there were approximately 80 million unique TCR beta chains, of which roughly 11 million were shared. Sequenced by immunoSEQ multiplex PCR; TCRdb stores in-frame clones only, minus some. D and trimming come from the DNA, and the V and J calls and clone size come from that table. The top ten clones hold roughly 1.3% of a sample with roughly 43,000 clones, approximately 80% of them seen once.

This rearrangement joins TRBV7-8 to TRBJ2-7; 7 bases align to TRBD1. The origin of this receptor is a man aged 30 to 45 in good health and CMV-seronegative. Sample: PBMCs. CDR3 DNA: TGTGCCAGCAGCAAACGGGACAGCTCCTACGAGCAGTACTTC. This sequence encodes CASSKRDSSYEQYF. The whole variable domain, remainder taken from reference TRBV7-8 and TRBJ2-7, is GAGVSQSPRYKVAKRGQDVALRCDPISGHVSLFWYQQALGQGPEFLTYFQNEAQLDKSGLPSDRFFAERPEGSVSTLKIQRTQQEDSAVYLCASSKRDSSYEQYFGPGTRLTVT.